The source of this T cell receptor beta chain is a study of T cell changes during pregnancy in multiple sclerosis. Method: immunoSEQ multiplex PCR; TCRdb's copy keeps in-frame clones and lacks some. The table has approximately 70,000 clones, roughly nine tenths seen once. The CDR3 is 15 amino acids. Trimming at V came to 2 bases and at J to 3 bases, leaving 4 bases not matched to a gene. Germline CDR1 reads MNHNS; CDR2 reads SASEGT. This specimen consisted of peripheral blood, obtained in the second trimester of pregnancy. The source of this sequence is a female donor in good health, enrolled as a control in a pregnancy study. The V and J genes are TRBV6-1 and TRBJ2-7, with 10 bases matching TRBD2. The CDR3 DNA reads TGTGCCAGCAGTGAAAGAGTAGCGGGGGGCTACGAGCAGTACTTC. This translates into CASSERVAGGYEQYF.